This passage covers 21 T cell receptor beta chains from one sample sequenced in a study of blood T cell repertoires in COVID-19. Sequenced by immunoSEQ multiplex PCR; TCRdb stores in-frame clones only, minus some. The table records some 70,000 clones, roughly 72% of them present only once. Input material: peripheral blood. These TCRs come from a man in his sixties with COVID-19, enrolled during active disease.

The chain has TRBV11-2 and TRBJ1-4; the D gene is possibly TRBD1 (6 bases). The germline V gene encodes CDR1 SGHAT and CDR2 FQNNGV. The V end lost 1 base, the J end lost 7 bases, and 16 bases lay between the germline ends. CDR3 length: 16 residues. The CDR3 spells CASSLGGLGLGEKLFF. The CDR3 coding sequence is TGTGCCAGCAGCTTAGGGGGGCTAGGCCTAGGTGAAAAACTGTTTTTT.

The gene calls are TRBV29-1 and TRBJ1-1; D perhaps matches TRBD1 (5 bases). Germline V gene lookup returns CDR1 SQVTM and CDR2 ANQGSEA. This CDR3 spans 11 amino acids. CDR3 coding DNA: TGCATCATATCCGGGGGAACTGAAGCTTTCTTT. Its translation: CIISGGTEAFF.

The V gene is TRBV7-9, the J gene TRBJ2-2; TRBD1 matches 8 bases. The germline V gene has CDR1 SEHNR and CDR2 FQNEAQ (reference sequence). This CDR3 has 16 residues. The junction had 5 bases not matched to a gene; V was cut back by 5 bases and J by 0 bases. The CDR3 loop reads CASSPGQGTNTGELFF. The CDR3 nucleotides read TGTGCCAGCAGCCCCGGACAGGGTACGAACACCGGGGAGCTGTTTTTT.

The chain carries TRBV11-3 and TRBJ2-7, with D perhaps matching TRBD2 (6 bases). Germline values: CDR1 SGHNT, CDR2 YENEEA. The V end lost 6 bases, the J end lost 1 base, and 13 bases lay between the germline ends. This CDR3 spans 14 amino acids. CDR3 nucleotide sequence: TGTGCCAGCAGTTCTGGCGGAGGGTCCTACGAGCAGTACTTC. Its protein is CASSSGGGSYEQYF.

This chain connects TRBV29-1 to TRBJ2-1; D may be TRBD2 (6 bases). Germline lookup yields CDR1 SQVTM and CDR2 ANQGSEA. Trimming left V 2 bases short and J 1 base short, with 6 bases between. This CDR3 is 13 amino acids long. The CDR3 region is CSVERGSYNEQFF. DNA of the CDR3: TGCAGCGTTGAACGGGGGTCCTACAATGAGCAGTTCTTC.

The genes are TRBV19 and TRBJ1-5; TRBD1 is a possible D gene (6 bases). Trimming cost V 6 bases and J 3 bases, with 15 bases left between them. This CDR3 spans 15 amino acids. Germline V gives CDR1 LNHDA, CDR2 SQIVND (reference sequence). The CDR3: CASSERGGNNQPQHF. The CDR3 DNA sequence: TGTGCCAGTAGCGAGAGGGGGGGGAACAATCAGCCCCAGCATTTT.

This clone was counted a single time. V gene TRBV5-6 combines with J gene TRBJ1-1; D ambiguous. The length of the CDR3 is 13 residues. Germline loops: CDR1 SGHDT, CDR2 YYEEEE. V lost 0 bases and J 5 bases, leaving 8 bases between the germline ends. CDR3 residues: CASSLGVGTEAFF. DNA of the CDR3: TGTGCCAGCAGCTTGGGGGTCGGGACTGAAGCTTTCTTT.

This clone appeared once. The V gene is TRBV11-2, the J gene TRBJ2-3; tentative D call: TRBD2 (5 bases). Looked up from germline, CDR1 is SGHAT and CDR2 is FQNNGV. This CDR3 has 14 residues. Deletions cut 5 bases from V and 2 bases from J, with 11 bases between. CDR3 protein: CASSNGLSTDTQYF. The CDR3 DNA reads as TGTGCCAGCAGCAACGGACTTTCCACAGATACGCAGTATTTT.

This clone was detected only a few times. The V call is TRBV2, the J call TRBJ2-2, with TRBD2 matching 7 bases. The V gene end was trimmed by 1 base and the J gene end by 4 bases; junction bases not matched to a gene: 6. This CDR3 is built from 16 residues. Germline V CDR1 and CDR2: SNHLY, FYNNEI. In DNA, the CDR3 is TGTGCCAGCAGTGAAGTCCGACTAGCTTCCACCGGGGAGCTGTTTTTT. Residues: CASSEVRLASTGELFF.

The V gene is TRBV7-9, the J gene TRBJ2-1, with a possible D match to TRBD2 (6 bases). This CDR3 has 15 residues. CDR1 and CDR2 from the germline V gene are SEHNR and FQNEAQ (reference sequence). Trimming removed 5 bases at V and 0 bases at J, with 11 bases between. The DNA for the CDR3 is TGTGCCAGCAGCCCACGGGGGTCCTCCTACAATGAGCAGTTCTTC. Its protein is CASSPRGSSYNEQFF.

The genes are TRBV5-1 and TRBJ1-6; 7 bases map to TRBD1. Germline V gene data show CDR1 as SGHRS and CDR2 as YFSETQ. The junction had 8 bases not matched to a gene; V was cut back by 7 bases and J by 7 bases. CDR3 length: 14 amino acids. CDR3 DNA: TGCGCCAGCGGCCAGGGGGTTGAAAATTCACCCCTCCACTTT. This translates into CASGQGVENSPLHF.

The chain uses TRBV2 and TRBJ2-7; 9 positions agree with TRBD1. Germline-derived CDR1 and CDR2 are SNHLY and FYNNEI. There are 16 residues in the CDR3. The V and J ends lost 6 bases and 7 bases, in that order; junction bases with no gene match: 16. The CDR3 DNA reads TGTGCCAGCAGCCCTATCCCCGGGACAGGGAATAGGGAGCAGTACTTC. Residues: CASSPIPGTGNREQYF.

The J gene is TRBJ2-3, the V gene TRBV15; TRBD1 matches at 7 bases. V lost 5 bases and J lost 3; bases outside the gene matches: 8. The CDR3 is 15 residues long. Germline V gene data show CDR1 as LNHNV and CDR2 as YYDKDF (reference sequence). CDR3: CATSGRQGWTDTQYF. DNA for the CDR3: TGTGCCACCAGCGGCAGACAGGGCTGGACAGATACGCAGTATTTT. The full variable domain, completed using reference TRBV15 and TRBJ2-3, is DAMVIQNPRYQVTQFGKPVTLSCSQTLNHNVMYWYQQKSSQAPKLLFHYYDKDFNNEADTPDNFQSRRPNTSFCFLDIRSPGLGDTAMYLCATSGRQGWTDTQYFGPGTRLTVL.

This clone was detected only a few times. The chain recombines TRBV28 with TRBJ1-5, with D unclear. This CDR3 contains 16 residues. The germline V gene has CDR1 MDHEN and CDR2 SYDVKM. Trimming took off 5 bases at V and 9 bases at J, with 23 bases between the two ends. The CDR3 DNA reads as TGTGCCAGCAGTCTTCCCCGATCCCTAAGCATTGGGCCCCAGCATTTT. Translated, it gives CASSLPRSLSIGPQHF.

The V gene is TRBV5-4, the J gene TRBJ2-1; no reliable D call. CDR1 is SGHNT and CDR2 is YYREEE in the germline V gene (reference sequence). The V gene lost 2 bases and the J gene lost 6 bases, with 12 bases spanning the gap. The CDR3 contains 14 residues. CDR3 in amino acids: CASSFYENRNEQFF. Written as DNA, the CDR3 is TGTGCCAGCAGCTTCTATGAGAATCGCAATGAGCAGTTCTTC.

This chain links TRBV5-1 with TRBJ2-5, with 7 bases identical to TRBD1. The CDR3 consists of 15 residues. Looked up from germline, CDR1 is SGHRS and CDR2 is YFSETQ. The V gene end was trimmed by 4 bases and the J gene end by 2 bases; junction bases not matched to a gene: 8. This chain's CDR3 is CASSGPTGLQETQYF. CDR3 sequence (DNA): TGCGCCAGCAGCGGACCGACAGGGCTACAAGAGACCCAGTACTTC.

V gene TRBV9 combines with J gene TRBJ2-3, with TRBD2 as a possible D gene (5 bases). CDR3 length equals 12 residues. Per the germline V gene, CDR1 is SGDLS and CDR2 is YYNGEE. V was shortened by 7 bases and J by 5 bases, with 11 bases between the two germline ends. CDR3 nucleotide sequence: TGTGCCAGCGCCCTCCGGGAAGATACGCAGTATTTT. It encodes CASALREDTQYF.

V and J are TRBV27 and TRBJ1-2; TRBD1 aligns across 7 bases. Germline V gene data show CDR1 as MNHEY and CDR2 as SMNVEV (reference sequence). The CDR3 spans 14 residues. V gave up 6 bases and J gave up 1 base; unmatched junction bases: 5. The DNA of the CDR3 is TGTGCCAGCAGGAGACAGGGTGTTAACTATGGCTACACCTTC. Encoded protein: CASRRQGVNYGYTF.

The table lists this clone with a few counts. This chain uses TRBV21-1 with TRBJ2-7; the table's D call, TRBD1, was not checked against the DNA. TRBV21-1 is marked as a pseudogene. The CDR3 length is 18 residues. CDR3 DNA: TGTGCCAGCAGCATAAATCCGAGGGGGACAGGGGAGGCCTACGAGCAGTACTTC. Protein sequence: CASSINPRGTGEAYEQYF.

The V gene is TRBV27, the J gene TRBJ2-1; possible D gene TRBD1, 5 bases. The V end lost 2 bases, the J end lost 3 bases, and 11 bases lay between the germline ends. The germline V gene has CDR1 MNHEY and CDR2 SMNVEV (reference sequence). The CDR3 has 15 amino acids. The CDR3 bases are TGTGCCAGCAGTTTACAAGGAAGGGGCTACAATGAGCAGTTCTTC. Translated, it gives CASSLQGRGYNEQFF.

CDR3 sequence reads: CASSRGGGGTDTQYF. The CDR3 bases are TGTGCCAGCAGCCGCGGCGGGGGAGGCACAGATACGCAGTATTTT. The chain joins TRBV7-9 to TRBJ2-3, with 7 bases lining up with TRBD2. With V trimmed by 5 bases and J by 1 base, 6 bases remained unmatched. The CDR3 spans 15 residues. The germline V gene encodes CDR1 SEHNR and CDR2 FQNEAQ (reference sequence).